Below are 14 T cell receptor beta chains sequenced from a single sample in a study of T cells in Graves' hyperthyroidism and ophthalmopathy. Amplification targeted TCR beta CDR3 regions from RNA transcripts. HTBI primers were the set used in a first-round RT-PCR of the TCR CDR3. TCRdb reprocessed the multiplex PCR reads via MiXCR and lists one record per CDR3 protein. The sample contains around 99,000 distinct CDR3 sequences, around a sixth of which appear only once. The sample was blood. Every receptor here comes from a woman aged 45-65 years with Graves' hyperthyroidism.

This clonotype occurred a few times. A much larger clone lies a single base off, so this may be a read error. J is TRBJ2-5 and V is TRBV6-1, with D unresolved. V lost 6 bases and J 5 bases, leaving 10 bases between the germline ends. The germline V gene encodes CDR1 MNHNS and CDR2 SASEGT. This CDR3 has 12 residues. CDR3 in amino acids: CASRDKRETQYF. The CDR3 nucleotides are TGTGCCAGCAGAGACAAGAGGGAGACCCAGTACTTC.

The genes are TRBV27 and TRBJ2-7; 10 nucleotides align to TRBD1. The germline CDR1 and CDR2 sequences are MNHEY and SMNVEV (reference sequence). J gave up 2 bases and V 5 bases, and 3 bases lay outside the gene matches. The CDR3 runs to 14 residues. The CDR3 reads CASSLGTGAYEQYV. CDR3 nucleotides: TGTGCCAGCAGTCTCGGGACAGGGGCCTACGAGCAGTACGTC.

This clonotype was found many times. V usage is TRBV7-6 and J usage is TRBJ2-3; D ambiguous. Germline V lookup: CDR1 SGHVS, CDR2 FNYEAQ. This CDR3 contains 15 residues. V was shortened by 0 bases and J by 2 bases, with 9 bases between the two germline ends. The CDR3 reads CASSLAPRTTDTQYF. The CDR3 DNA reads TGTGCCAGCAGCTTAGCCCCTAGAACCACAGATACGCAGTATTTT.

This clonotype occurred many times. CDR3 sequence: CASSEPGASYEQYF. The CDR3 DNA sequence: TGTGCCAGCTCGGAGCCTGGGGCTTCCTACGAGCAGTACTTC. This chain uses TRBV6-1 with TRBJ2-7, with TRBD1 as a possible D gene (5 bases). From germline, CDR1 is MNHNS and CDR2 SASEGT. V lost 8 bases, J lost 1 base, and 15 bases lay in between. The CDR3 extends over 14 amino acids.

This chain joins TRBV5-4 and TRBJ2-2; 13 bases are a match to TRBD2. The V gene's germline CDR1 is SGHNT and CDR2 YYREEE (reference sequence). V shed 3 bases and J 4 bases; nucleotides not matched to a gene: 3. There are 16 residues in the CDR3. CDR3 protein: CASSWGLAGPTGELFF. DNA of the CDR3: TGTGCCAGCAGCTGGGGACTAGCGGGACCCACCGGGGAGCTGTTTTTT.

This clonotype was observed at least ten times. This chain's CDR3 is CASSEATGAISPLHF. DNA of the CDR3: TGTGCCAGCAGTGAAGCGACGGGGGCGATTTCACCCCTCCACTTT. This sequence joins TRBV2 and TRBJ1-6; possibly TRBD1 for D (6 bases). The CDR3 has 15 amino acids. Trimming shortened V by 0 bases and J by 9 bases, and 12 bases separated the two germline ends. Germline CDR1 and CDR2: SNHLY and FYNNEI. Variable domain in full (rest from reference TRBV2 and TRBJ1-6): EPEVTQTPSHQVTQMGQEVILRCVPISNHLYFYWYRQILGQKVEFLVSFYNNEISEKSEIFDDQFSVERPDGSNFTLKIRSTKLEDSAMYFCASSEATGAISPLHFGNGTRLTVT.

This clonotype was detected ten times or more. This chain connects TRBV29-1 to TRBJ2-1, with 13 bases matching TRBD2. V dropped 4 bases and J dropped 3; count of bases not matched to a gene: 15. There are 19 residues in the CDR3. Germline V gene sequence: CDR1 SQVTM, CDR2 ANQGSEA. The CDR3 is CSVGTPGLAGPGLYNEQFF. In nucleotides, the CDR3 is TGCAGCGTTGGAACGCCGGGACTAGCGGGACCTGGTCTCTACAATGAGCAGTTCTTC.

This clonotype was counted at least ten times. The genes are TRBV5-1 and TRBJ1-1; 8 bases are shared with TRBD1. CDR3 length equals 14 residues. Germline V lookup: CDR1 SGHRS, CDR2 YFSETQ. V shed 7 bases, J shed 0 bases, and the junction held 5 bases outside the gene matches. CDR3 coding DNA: TGCGCCAGCCGACAGGGGTATATGAACACTGAAGCTTTCTTT. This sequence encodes CASRQGYMNTEAFF.

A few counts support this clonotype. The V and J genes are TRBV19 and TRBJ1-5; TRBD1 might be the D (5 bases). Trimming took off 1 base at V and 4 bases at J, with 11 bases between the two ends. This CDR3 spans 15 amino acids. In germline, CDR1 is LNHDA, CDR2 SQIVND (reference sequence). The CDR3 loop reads CASSIVTGGNQPQHF. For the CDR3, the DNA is TGTGCCAGTAGTATAGTAACCGGGGGAAATCAGCCCCAGCATTTT.

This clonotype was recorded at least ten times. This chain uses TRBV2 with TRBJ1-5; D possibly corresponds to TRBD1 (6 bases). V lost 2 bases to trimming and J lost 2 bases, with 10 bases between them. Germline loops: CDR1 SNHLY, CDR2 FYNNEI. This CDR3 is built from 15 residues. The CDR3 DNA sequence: TGTGCCAGCAGTGAATCGGGGGGCGGCAATCAGCCCCAGCATTTT. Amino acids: CASSESGGGNQPQHF. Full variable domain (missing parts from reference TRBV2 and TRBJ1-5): EPEVTQTPSHQVTQMGQEVILRCVPISNHLYFYWYRQILGQKVEFLVSFYNNEISEKSEIFDDQFSVERPDGSNFTLKIRSTKLEDSAMYFCASSESGGGNQPQHFGDGTRLSIL.

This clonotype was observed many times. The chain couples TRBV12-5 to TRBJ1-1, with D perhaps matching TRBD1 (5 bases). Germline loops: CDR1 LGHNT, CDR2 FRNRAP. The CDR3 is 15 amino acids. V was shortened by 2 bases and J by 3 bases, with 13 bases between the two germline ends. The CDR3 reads CASGLFVGEDTEAFF. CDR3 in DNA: TGTGCTAGTGGTTTGTTCGTGGGGGAGGACACTGAAGCTTTCTTT.

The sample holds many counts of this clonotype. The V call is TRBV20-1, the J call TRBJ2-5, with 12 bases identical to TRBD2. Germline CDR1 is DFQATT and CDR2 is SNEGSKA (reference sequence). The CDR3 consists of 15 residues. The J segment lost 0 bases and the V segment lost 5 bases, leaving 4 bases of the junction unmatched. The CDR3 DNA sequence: TGCAGTGCTGTAGGACTAGCGGGAAACCAAGAGACCCAGTACTTC. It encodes CSAVGLAGNQETQYF.

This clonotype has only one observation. CDR3 DNA sequence: TGCGCCAGCAGCTTGGAGGGACAGATGGCAGATACGCAGTATTTT. Its protein product is CASSLEGQMADTQYF. The rearrangement uses TRBV5-1 and TRBJ2-3, with TRBD1 matching 7 bases. V lost 0 bases to trimming and J lost 4 bases; unmatched junction nucleotides: 5. The CDR3 runs to 15 residues. Germline values: CDR1 SGHRS, CDR2 YFSETQ.

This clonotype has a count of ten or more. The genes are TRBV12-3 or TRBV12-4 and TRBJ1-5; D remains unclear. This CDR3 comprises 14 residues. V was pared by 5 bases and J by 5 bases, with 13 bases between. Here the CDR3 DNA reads TGTGCCAGCAGTCTGATATCCATAGATCAGCCCCAGCATTTT. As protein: CASSLISIDQPQHF.